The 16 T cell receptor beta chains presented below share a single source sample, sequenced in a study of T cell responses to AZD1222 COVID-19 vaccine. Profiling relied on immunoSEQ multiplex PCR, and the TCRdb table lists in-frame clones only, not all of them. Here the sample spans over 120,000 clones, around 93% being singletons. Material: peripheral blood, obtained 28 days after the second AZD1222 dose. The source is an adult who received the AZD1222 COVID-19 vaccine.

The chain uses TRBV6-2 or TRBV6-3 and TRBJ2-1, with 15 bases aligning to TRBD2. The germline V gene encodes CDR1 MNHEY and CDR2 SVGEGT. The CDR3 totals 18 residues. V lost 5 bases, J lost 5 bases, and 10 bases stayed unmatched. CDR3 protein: CASSLGLAGGFKDNEQFF. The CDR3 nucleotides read TGTGCCAGCAGTCTCGGACTAGCGGGAGGGTTCAAGGACAATGAGCAGTTCTTC.

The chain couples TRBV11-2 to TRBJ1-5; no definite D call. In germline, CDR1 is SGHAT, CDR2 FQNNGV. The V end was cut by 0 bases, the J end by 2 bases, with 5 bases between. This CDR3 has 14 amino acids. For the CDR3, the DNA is TGTGCCAGCAGCTTAGATTTTGGCAATCAGCCCCAGCATTTT. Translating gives CASSLDFGNQPQHF. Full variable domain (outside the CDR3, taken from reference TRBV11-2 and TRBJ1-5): EAGVAQSPRYKIIEKRQSVAFWCNPISGHATLYWYQQILGQGPKLLIQFQNNGVVDDSQLPKDRFSAERLKGVDSTLKIQPAKLEDSAVYLCASSLDFGNQPQHFGDGTRLSIL.

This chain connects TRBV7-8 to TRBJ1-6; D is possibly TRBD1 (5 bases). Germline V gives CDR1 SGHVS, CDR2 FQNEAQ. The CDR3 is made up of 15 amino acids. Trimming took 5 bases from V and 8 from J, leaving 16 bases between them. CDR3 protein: CASSPPGWGDSPLHF. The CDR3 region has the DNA TGTGCCAGCAGCCCCCCGGGTTGGGGGGATTCACCCCTCCACTTT.

The CDR3 sequence: CASSQPGQGGGGYTF. The DNA for the CDR3 is TGTGCCAGCAGCCAGCCGGGACAGGGGGGTGGAGGCTACACCTTC. The chain combines TRBV4-2 with TRBJ1-2, with 11 positions matching TRBD1. Germline CDR1 reads LGHNA; CDR2 reads YNFKEQ. The CDR3 is 15 residues long. V trimming: 3 bases; J trimming: 8 bases; junction bases outside the gene matches: 8.

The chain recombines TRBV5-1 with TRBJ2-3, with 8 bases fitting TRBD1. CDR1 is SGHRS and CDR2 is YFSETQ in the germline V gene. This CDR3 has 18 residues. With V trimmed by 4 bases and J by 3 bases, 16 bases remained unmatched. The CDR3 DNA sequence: TGCGCCAGCAGCCCCGGGGCAGGGGGCAGGGTCAAGACAGATACGCAGTATTTT. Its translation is CASSPGAGGRVKTDTQYF.

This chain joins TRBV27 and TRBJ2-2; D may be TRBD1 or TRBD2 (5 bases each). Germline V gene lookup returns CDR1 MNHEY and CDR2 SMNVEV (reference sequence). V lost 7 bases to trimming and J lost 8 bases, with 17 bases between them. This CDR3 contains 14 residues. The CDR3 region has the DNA TGTGCCAGCACCGAAGGAGTCGGGGCTGGGGAGCTGTTTTTT. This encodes CASTEGVGAGELFF.

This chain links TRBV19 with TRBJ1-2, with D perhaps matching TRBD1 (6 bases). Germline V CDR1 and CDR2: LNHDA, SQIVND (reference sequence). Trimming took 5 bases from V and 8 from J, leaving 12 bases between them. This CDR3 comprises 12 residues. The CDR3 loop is CASSPQGRGYTF. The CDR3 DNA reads TGTGCCAGTAGTCCCCAGGGGCGAGGCTACACCTTC.

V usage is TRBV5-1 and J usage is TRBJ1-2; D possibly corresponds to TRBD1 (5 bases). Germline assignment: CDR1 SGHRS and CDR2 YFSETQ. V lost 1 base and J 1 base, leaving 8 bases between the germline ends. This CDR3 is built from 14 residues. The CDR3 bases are TGCGCCAGCAGCTTGCGAGGGGATAACTATGGCTACACCTTC. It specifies CASSLRGDNYGYTF. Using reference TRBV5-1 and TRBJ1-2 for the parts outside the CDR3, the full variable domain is KAGVTQTPRYLIKTRGQQVTLSCSPISGHRSVSWYQQTPGQGLQFLFEYFSETQRNKGNFPGRFSGRQFSNSRSEMNVSTLELGDSALYLCASSLRGDNYGYTFGSGTRLTVV.

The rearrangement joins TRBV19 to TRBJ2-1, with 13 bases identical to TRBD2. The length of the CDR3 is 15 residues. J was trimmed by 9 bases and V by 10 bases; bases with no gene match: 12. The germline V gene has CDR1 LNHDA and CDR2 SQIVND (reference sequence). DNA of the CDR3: TGTGCCACCAAGCGGAGGACTAGCGGGAGTGGTGAGCAGTTCTTC. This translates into CATKRRTSGSGEQFF.

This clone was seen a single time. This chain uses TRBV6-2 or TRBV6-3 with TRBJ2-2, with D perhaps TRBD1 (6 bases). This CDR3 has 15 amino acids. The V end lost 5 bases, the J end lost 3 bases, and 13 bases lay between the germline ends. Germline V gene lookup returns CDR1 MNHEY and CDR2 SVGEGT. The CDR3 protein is CASSQWGQDTGELFF. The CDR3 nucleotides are TGTGCCAGCAGTCAGTGGGGGCAGGACACCGGGGAGCTGTTTTTT.

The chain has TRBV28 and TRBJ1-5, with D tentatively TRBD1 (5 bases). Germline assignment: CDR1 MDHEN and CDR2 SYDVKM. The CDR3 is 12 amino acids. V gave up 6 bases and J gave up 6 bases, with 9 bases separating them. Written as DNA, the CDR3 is TGTGCCAGCAGATGGGGGACTCAGCCCCAGCATTTT. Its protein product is CASRWGTQPQHF.

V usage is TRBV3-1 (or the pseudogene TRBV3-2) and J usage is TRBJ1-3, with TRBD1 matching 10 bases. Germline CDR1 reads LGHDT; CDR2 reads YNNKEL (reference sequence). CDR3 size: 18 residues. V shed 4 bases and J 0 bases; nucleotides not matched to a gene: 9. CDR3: CASSPLPGQGNSGNTIYF. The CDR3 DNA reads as TGTGCCAGCAGCCCTCTTCCGGGACAGGGGAACTCTGGAAACACCATATATTTT.

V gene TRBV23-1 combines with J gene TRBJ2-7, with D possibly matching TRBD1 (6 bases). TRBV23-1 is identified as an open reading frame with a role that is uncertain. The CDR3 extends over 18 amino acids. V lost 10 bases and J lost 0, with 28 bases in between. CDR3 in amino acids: CAKLNRARPQTYSYEQYF. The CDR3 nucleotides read TGCGCCAAACTAAACAGGGCGAGACCACAAACTTACTCCTACGAGCAGTACTTC.

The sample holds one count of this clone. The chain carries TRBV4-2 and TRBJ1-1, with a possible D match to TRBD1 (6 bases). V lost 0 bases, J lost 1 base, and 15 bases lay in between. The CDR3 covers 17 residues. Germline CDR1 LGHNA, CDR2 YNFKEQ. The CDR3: CASSQESWGTSNTEAFF. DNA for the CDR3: TGTGCCAGCAGCCAAGAATCCTGGGGGACATCGAACACTGAAGCTTTCTTT.

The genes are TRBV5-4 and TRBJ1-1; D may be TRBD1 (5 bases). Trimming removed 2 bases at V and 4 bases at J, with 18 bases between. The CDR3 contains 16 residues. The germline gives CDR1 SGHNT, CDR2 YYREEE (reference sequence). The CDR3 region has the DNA TGTGCCAGCAGCTTCGCCCGAGGGGTCGCAAGCACTGAAGCTTTCTTT. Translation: CASSFARGVASTEAFF.

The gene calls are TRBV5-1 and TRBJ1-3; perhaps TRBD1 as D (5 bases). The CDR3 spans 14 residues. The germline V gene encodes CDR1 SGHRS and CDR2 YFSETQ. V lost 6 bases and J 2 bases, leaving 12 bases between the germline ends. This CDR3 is CASTFGGTGNTIYF. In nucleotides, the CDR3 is TGCGCCAGCACATTCGGGGGGACTGGAAACACCATATATTTT.